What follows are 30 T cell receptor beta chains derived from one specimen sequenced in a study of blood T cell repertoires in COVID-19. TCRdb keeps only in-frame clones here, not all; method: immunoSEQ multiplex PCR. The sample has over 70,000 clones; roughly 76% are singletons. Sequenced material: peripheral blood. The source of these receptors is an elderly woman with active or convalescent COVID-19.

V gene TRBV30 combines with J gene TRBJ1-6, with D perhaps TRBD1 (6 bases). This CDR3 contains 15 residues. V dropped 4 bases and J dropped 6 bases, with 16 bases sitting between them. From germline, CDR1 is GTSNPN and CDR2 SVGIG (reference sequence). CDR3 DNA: TGTGCCTGGATGGTGGGAGGGGGAACTAATTCACCCCTCCACTTT. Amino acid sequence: CAWMVGGGTNSPLHF.

CDR3 region: CASSLGTSPRETQYF. DNA for the CDR3: TGTGCCAGCAGCCTGGGGACTAGCCCACGGGAGACCCAGTACTTC. The genes are TRBV7-2 and TRBJ2-5; TRBD2 agrees at 9 bases. CDR1 is SGHTA, CDR2 FQGNSA, per germline. The CDR3 is made up of 15 amino acids. V was pared by 5 bases and J by 5 bases, with 9 bases of the junction left unmatched.

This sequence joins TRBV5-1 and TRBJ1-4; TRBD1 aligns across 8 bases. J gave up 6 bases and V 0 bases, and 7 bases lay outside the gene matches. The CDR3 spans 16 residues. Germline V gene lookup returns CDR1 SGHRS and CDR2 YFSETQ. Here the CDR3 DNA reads TGCGCCAGCAGCTTGGGGCCCCAGGGGGCTGATGAAAAACTGTTTTTT. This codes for CASSLGPQGADEKLFF.

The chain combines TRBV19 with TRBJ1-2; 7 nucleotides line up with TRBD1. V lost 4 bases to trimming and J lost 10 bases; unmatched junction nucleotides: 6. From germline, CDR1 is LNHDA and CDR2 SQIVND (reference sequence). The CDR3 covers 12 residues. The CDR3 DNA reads TGTGCCAGTAGTAGGAAGGGGGCCGACTACACCTTC. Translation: CASSRKGADYTF.

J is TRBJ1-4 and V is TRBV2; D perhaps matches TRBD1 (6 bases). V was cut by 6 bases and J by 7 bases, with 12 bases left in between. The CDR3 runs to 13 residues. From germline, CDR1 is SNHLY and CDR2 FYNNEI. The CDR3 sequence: CASRIGQSEKLFF. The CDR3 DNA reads TGTGCCAGCAGGATTGGACAGTCTGAAAAACTGTTTTTT.

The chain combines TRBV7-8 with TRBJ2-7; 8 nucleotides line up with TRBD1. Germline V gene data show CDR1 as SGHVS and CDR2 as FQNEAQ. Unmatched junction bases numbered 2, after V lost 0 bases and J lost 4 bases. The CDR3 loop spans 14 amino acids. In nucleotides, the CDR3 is TGTGCCAGCAGCTTAGCGGACAGGGCTTACGAGCAGTACTTC. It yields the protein CASSLADRAYEQYF. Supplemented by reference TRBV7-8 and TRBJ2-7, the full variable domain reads GAGVSQSPRYKVAKRGQDVALRCDPISGHVSLFWYQQALGQGPEFLTYFQNEAQLDKSGLPSDRFFAERPEGSVSTLKIQRTQQEDSAVYLCASSLADRAYEQYFGPGTRLTVT.

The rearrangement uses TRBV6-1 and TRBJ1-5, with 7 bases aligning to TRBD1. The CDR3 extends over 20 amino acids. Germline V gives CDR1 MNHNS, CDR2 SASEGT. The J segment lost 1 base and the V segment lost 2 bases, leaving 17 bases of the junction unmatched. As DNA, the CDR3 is TGTGCCAGCAGTGAAATGATACAGGGGAAACTTCATCGAAGCAATCAGCCCCAGCATTTT. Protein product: CASSEMIQGKLHRSNQPQHF.

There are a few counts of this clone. The CDR3 region is CASSRDGGDTQYF. The CDR3 DNA sequence: TGTGCCAGCAGCCGCGACGGAGGAGATACGCAGTATTTT. The V gene is TRBV16, the J gene TRBJ2-3; possibly TRBD2 for D (5 bases). Germline CDR1 and CDR2: KGHSY and FQNENV. The CDR3 is 13 residues long. V dropped 4 bases and J dropped 5 bases, with 10 bases sitting between them.

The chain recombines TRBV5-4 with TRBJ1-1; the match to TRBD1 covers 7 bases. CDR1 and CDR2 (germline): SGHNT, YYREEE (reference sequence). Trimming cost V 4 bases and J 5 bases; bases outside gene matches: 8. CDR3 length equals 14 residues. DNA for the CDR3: TGTGCCAGCAGCAAGGGACAGACGGAGACTGAAGCTTTCTTT. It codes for CASSKGQTETEAFF.

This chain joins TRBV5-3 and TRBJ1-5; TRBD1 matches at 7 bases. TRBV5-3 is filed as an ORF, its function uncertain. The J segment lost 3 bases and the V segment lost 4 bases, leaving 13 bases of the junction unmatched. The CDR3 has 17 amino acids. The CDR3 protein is CARSPGTERTDNQPQHF. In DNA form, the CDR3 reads TGTGCCAGAAGCCCTGGGACAGAACGGACCGACAATCAGCCCCAGCATTTT.

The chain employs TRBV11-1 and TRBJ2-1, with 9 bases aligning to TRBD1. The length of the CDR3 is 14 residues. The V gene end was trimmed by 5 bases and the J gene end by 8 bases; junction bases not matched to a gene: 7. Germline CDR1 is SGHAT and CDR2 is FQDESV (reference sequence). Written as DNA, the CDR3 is TGTGCCAGCAGCCCGCGGACAGGGGCGGATGAGCAGTTCTTC. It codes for CASSPRTGADEQFF.

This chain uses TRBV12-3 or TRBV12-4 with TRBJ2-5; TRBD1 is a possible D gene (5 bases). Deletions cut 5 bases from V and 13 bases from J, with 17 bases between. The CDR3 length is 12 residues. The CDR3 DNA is TGTGCCAGCAGTCCCCTAGGACATCCGAGGTACTTC. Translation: CASSPLGHPRYF.

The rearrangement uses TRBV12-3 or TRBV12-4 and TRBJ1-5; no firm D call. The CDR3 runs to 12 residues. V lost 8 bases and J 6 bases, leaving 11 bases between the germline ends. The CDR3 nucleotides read TGTGCCAGCGGCTTCAGTCCTCAGCCCCAGCATTTT. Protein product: CASGFSPQPQHF.

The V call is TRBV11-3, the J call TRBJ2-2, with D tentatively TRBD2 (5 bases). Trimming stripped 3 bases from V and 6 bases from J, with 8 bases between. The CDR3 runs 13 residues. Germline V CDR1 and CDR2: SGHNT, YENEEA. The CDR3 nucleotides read TGTGCCAGCAGCTTGAGGGATCCCGGGGAGCTGTTTTTT. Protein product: CASSLRDPGELFF.

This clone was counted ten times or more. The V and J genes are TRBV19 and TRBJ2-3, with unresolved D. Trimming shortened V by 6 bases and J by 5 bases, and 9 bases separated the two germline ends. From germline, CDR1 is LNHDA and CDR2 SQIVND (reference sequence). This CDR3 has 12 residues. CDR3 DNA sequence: TGTGCCAGTAGGATCTCAGGAGATACGCAGTATTTT. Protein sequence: CASRISGDTQYF.

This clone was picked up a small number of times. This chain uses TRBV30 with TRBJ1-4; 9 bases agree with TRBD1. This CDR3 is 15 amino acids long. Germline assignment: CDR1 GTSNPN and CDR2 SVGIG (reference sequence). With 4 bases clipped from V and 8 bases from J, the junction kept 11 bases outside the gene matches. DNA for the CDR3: TGTGCCTGGAAGACTCCGGGACAGGGAGAAGAAAAACTGTTTTTT. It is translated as CAWKTPGQGEEKLFF.

CDR3 sequence reads: CASSLHPGGVGNTEAFF. CDR3 sequence (DNA): TGTGCCAGCAGCTTACACCCCGGCGGGGTAGGGAACACTGAAGCTTTCTTT. The gene calls are TRBV7-3 and TRBJ1-1; D unclear. Trimming took 2 bases from V and 1 from J, leaving 17 bases between them. Germline V gene sequence: CDR1 SGHTA, CDR2 FQGTGA. The CDR3 spans 17 residues.

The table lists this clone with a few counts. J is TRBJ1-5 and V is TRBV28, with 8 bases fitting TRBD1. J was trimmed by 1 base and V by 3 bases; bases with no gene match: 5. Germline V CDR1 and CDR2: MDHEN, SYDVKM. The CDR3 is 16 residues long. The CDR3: CASSFYDRGSNQPQHF. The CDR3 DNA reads TGTGCCAGCAGTTTCTATGACAGGGGAAGCAATCAGCCCCAGCATTTT.

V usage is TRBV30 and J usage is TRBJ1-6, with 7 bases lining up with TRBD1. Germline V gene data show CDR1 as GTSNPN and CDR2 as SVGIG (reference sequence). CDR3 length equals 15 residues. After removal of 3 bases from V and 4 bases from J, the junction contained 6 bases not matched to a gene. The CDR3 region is CAWRQKGQYNSPLHF. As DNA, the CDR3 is TGTGCCTGGAGACAAAAGGGACAGTATAATTCACCCCTCCACTTT. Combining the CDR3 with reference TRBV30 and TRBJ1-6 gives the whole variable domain SQTIHQWPATLVQPVGSPLSLECTVEGTSNPNLYWYRQAAGRGLQLLFYSVGIGQISSEVPQNLSASRPQDRQFILSSKKLLLSDSGFYLCAWRQKGQYNSPLHFGNGTRLTVT.

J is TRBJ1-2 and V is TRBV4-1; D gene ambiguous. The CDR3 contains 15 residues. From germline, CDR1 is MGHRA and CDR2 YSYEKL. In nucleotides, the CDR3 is TGCCCCCGCCGCCACGACTCCCGGGAGAACTATGGCTACACCTTC. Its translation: CPRRHDSRENYGYTF.

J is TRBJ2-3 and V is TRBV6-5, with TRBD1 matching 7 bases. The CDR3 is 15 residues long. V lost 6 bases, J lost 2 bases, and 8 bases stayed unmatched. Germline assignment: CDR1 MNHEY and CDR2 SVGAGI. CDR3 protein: CASRPTGQFTDTQYF. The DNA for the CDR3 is TGTGCCAGCAGACCTACGGGACAGTTCACAGATACGCAGTATTTT.

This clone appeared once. The CDR3 here is CASSLGGGLSGTDTQYF. The CDR3 coding sequence is TGTGCCAGCAGCTTAGGTGGCGGGTTGTCTGGCACAGATACGCAGTATTTT. V is TRBV7-9 and J is TRBJ2-3, with D possibly TRBD2 on 5 matching bases. V lost 1 base to trimming and J lost 1 base, with 15 bases between them. Germline V lookup: CDR1 SEHNR, CDR2 FQNEAQ (reference sequence). This CDR3 has 17 amino acids.

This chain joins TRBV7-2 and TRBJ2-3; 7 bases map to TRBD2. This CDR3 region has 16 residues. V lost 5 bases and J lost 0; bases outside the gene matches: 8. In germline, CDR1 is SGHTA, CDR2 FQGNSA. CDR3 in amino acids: CASSPQAGTSTDTQYF. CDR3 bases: TGTGCCAGCAGCCCACAAGCGGGAACGAGCACAGATACGCAGTATTTT.

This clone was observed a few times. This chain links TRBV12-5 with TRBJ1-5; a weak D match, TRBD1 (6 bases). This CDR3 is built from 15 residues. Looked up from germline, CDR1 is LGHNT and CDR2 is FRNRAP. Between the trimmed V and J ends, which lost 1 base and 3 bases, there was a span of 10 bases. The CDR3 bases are TGTGCTAGTGGTTTGGGAGACAGGAACAATCAGCCCCAGCATTTT. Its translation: CASGLGDRNNQPQHF.

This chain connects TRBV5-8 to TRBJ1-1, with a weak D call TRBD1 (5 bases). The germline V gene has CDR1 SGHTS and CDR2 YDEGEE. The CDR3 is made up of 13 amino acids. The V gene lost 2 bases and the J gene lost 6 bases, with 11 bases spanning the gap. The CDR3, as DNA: TGTGCCAGCAGCTTCGCCCGGGGGGCTGAAGCTTTCTTT. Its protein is CASSFARGAEAFF.

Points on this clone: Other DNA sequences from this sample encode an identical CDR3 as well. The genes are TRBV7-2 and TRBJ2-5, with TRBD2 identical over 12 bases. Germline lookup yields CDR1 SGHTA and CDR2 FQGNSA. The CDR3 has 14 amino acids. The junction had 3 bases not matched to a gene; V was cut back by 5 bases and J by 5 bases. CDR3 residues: CASSPGTSGETQYF. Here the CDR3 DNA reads TGTGCCAGCAGCCCGGGGACTAGCGGGGAGACCCAGTACTTC. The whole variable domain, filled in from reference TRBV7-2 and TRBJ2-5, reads GAGVSQSPSNKVTEKGKDVELRCDPISGHTALYWYRQSLGQGLEFLIYFQGNSAPDKSGLPSDRFSAERTGGSVSTLTIQRTQQEDSAVYLCASSPGTSGETQYFGPGTRLLVL.

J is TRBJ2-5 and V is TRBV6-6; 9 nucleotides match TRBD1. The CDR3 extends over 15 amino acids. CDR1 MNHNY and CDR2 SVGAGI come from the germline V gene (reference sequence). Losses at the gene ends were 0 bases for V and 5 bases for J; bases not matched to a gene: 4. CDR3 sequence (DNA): TGTGCCAGCAGTTACTCAAACAGGGGGCTGGAGACCCAGTACTTC. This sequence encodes CASSYSNRGLETQYF.

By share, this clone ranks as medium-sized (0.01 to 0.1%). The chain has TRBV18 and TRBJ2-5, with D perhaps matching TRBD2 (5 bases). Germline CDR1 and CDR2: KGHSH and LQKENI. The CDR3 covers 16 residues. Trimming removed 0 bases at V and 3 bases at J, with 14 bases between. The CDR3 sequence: CASSPPLDPREETQYF. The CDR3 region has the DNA TGTGCCAGCTCACCACCTTTGGACCCGAGGGAAGAGACCCAGTACTTC.

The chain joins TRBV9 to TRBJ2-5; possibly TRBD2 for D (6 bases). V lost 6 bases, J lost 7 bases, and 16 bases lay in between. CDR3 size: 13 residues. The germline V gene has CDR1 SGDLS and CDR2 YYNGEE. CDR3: CASTSGPGGTQYF. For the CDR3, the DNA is TGTGCCAGCACGTCGGGGCCCGGGGGGACCCAGTACTTC.

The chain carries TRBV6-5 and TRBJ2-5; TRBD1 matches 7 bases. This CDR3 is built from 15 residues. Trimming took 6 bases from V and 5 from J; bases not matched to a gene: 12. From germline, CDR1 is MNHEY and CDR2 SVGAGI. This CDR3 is CASSWTGTAVETQYF. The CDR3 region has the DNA TGTGCCAGCAGCTGGACAGGAACGGCGGTTGAGACCCAGTACTTC.